What follows describes a single T cell receptor (beta chain). This sample stems from a study of blood T cell repertoires in COVID-19. Study-wide background: Sources were T cells, B-cell-depleted T cells, or PBMCs; the material itself was cDNA or gDNA.

This table comes from immunoSEQ multiplex PCR, and its TCRdb copy is limited to in-frame clones, with some not included. The sample consists of over 200,000 clones, 87% of them appearing once. There are 16 residues in the CDR3. V gave up 0 bases and J gave up 6 bases; unmatched junction bases: 6. Looked up from germline, CDR1 is KGHSH and CDR2 is LQKENI. The chain employs TRBV18 and TRBJ1-2, with 11 bases lining up with TRBD1. The clonotype originates from a man under 40 who had recovered from COVID-19. Sequencing input: PBMCs or T cells enriched from blood (not recorded which). The CDR3 DNA reads TGTGCCAGCTCACCACCGGAGGGACAGGGGGTAGATGGCTACACCTTC. This sequence encodes CASSPPEGQGVDGYTF.